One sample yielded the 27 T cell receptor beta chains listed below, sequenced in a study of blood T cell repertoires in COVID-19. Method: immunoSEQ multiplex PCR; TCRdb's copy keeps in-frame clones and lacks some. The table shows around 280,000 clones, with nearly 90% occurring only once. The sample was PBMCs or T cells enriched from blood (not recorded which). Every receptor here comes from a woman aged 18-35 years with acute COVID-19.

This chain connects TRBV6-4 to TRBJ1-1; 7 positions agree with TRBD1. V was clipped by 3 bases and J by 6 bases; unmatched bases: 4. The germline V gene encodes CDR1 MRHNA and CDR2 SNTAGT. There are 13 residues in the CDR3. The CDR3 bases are TGTGCCAGCAGTGAATTACAGGGGTCTGAAGCTTTCTTT. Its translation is CASSELQGSEAFF.

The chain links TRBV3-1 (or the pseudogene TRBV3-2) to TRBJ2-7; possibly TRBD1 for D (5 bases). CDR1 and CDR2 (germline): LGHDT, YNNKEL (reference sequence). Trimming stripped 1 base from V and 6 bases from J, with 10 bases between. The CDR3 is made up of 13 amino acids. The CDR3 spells CASSQVGPGEQYF. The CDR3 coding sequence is TGTGCCAGCAGCCAAGTGGGGCCAGGCGAGCAGTACTTC.

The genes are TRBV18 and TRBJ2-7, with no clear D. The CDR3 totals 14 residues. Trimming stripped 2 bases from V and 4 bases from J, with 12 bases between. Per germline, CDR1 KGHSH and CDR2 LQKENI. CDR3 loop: CASSPRSGFYEQYF. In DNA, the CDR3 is TGTGCCAGCTCACCAAGGAGTGGCTTTTACGAGCAGTACTTC.

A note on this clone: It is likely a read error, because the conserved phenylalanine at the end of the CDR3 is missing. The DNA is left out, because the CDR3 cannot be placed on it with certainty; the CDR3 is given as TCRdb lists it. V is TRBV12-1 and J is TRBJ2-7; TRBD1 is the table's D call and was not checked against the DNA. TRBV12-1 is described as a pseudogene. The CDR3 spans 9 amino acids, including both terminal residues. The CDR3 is CASSSGTGC.

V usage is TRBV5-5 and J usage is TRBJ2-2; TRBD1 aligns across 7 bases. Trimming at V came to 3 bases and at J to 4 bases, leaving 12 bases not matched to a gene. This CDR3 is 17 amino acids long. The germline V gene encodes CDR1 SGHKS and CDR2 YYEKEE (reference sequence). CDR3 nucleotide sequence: TGTGCCAGCAGCTGGCCCACGACAGGGACCGGCACCGGGGAGCTGTTTTTT. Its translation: CASSWPTTGTGTGELFF. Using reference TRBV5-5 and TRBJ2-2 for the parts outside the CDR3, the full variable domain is DAGVTQSPTHLIKTRGQQVTLRCSPISGHKSVSWYQQVLGQGPQFIFQYYEKEERGRGNFPDRFSARQFPNYSSELNVNALLLGDSALYLCASSWPTTGTGTGELFFGEGSRLTVL.

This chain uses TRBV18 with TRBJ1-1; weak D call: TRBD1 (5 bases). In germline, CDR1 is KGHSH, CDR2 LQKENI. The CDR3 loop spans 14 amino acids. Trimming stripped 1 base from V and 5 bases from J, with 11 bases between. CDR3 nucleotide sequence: TGTGCCAGCTCACCACGGACCGGGGGGACTGAAGCTTTCTTT. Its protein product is CASSPRTGGTEAFF.

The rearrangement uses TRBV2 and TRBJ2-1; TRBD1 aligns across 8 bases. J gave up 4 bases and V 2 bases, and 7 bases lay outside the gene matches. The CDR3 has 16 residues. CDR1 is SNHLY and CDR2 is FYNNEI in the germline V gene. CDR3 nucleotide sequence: TGTGCCAGCAGTGAAACCGGTAACAGGGGGTACAATGAGCAGTTCTTC. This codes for CASSETGNRGYNEQFF.

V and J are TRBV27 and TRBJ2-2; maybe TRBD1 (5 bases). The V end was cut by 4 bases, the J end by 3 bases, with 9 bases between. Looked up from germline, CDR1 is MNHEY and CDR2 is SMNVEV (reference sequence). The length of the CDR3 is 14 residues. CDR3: CASSYDSDTGELFF. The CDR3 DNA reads TGTGCCAGCAGTTACGACAGCGACACCGGGGAGCTGTTTTTT.

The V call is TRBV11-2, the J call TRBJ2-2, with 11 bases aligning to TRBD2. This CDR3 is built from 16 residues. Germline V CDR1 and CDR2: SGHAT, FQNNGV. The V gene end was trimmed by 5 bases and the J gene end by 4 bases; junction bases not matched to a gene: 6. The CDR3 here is CASSTLAGGATGELFF. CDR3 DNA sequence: TGTGCCAGCAGCACCTTAGCGGGAGGGGCCACCGGGGAGCTGTTTTTT.

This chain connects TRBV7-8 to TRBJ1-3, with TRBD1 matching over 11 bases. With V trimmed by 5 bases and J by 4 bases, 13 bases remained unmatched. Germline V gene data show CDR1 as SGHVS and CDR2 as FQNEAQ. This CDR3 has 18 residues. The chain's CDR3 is CASSIRRTGGMGGNTIYF. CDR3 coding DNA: TGTGCCAGCAGCATTCGCAGGACAGGGGGCATGGGGGGAAACACCATATATTTT.

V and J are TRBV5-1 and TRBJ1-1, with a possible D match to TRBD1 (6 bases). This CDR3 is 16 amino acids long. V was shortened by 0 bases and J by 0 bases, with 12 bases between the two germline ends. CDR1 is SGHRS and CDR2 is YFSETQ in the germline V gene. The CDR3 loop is CASSLAQGPMNTEAFF. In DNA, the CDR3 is TGCGCCAGCAGCTTGGCGCAGGGGCCTATGAACACTGAAGCTTTCTTT.

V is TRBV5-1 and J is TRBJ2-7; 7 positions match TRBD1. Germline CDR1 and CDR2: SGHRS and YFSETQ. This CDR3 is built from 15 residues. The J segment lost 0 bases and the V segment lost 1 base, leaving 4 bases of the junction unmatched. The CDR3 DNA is TGCGCCAGCAGCTTGATACAGGGGATCTCCTACGAGCAGTACTTC. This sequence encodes CASSLIQGISYEQYF.

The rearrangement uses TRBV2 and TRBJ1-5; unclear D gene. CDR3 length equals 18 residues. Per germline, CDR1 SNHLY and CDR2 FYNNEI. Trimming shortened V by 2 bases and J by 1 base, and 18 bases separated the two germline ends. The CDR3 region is CASSERFWREGSNQPQHF. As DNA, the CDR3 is TGTGCCAGCAGTGAAAGGTTCTGGAGAGAGGGAAGCAATCAGCCCCAGCATTTT.

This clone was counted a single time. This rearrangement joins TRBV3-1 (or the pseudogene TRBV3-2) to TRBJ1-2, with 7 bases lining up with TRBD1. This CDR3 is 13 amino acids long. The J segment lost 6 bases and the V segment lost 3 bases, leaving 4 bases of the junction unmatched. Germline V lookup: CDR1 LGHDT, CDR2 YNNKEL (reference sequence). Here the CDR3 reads CASSQGQGDGYTF. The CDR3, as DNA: TGTGCCAGCAGCCAGGGTCAGGGGGATGGCTACACCTTC.

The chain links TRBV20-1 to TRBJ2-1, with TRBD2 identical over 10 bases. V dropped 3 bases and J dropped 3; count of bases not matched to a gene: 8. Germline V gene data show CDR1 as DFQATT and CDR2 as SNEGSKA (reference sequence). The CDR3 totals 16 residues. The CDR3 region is CSASPSGSWNYNEQFF. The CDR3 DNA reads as TGCAGTGCTAGTCCTAGCGGGAGCTGGAACTACAATGAGCAGTTCTTC.

CDR3 in DNA: TGTGCCAGCAGCGTAGGACAGGGCCCAGCTTTCTTT. Translated: CASSVGQGPAFF. The chain employs TRBV11-3 and TRBJ1-1, with TRBD1 identical over 8 bases. After removal of 5 bases from V and 10 bases from J, the junction contained 6 bases not matched to a gene. Germline V gene sequence: CDR1 SGHNT, CDR2 YENEEA. CDR3 length: 12 amino acids.

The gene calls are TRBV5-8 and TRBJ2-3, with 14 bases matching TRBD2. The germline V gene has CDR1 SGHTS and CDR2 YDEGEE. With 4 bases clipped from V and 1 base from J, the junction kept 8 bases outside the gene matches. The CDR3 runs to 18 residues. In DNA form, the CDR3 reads TGTGCCAGCAGCGTTGCCGGACTAGCGGGAGGACGCACAGATACGCAGTATTTT. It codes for CASSVAGLAGGRTDTQYF.

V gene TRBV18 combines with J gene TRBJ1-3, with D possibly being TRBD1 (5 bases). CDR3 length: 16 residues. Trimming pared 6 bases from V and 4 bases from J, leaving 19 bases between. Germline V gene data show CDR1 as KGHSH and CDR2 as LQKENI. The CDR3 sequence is CASSSGTPTSGNTIYF. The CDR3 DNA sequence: TGTGCCAGCTCGAGCGGGACCCCCACCTCGGGAAACACCATATATTTT.

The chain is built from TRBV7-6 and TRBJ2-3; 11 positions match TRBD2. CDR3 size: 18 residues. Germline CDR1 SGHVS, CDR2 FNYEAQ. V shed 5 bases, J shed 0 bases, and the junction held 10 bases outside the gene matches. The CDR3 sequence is CASSRRLAGSLSTDTQYF. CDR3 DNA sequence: TGTGCCAGCAGCCGCCGACTAGCGGGATCCCTGAGCACAGATACGCAGTATTTT.

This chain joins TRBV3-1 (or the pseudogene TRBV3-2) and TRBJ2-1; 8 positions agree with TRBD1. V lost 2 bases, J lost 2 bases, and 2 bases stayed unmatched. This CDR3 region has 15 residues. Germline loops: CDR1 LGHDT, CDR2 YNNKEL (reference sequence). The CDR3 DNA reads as TGTGCCAGCAGCCAACCAGGGGGCCCCTACAATGAGCAGTTCTTC. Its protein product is CASSQPGGPYNEQFF.

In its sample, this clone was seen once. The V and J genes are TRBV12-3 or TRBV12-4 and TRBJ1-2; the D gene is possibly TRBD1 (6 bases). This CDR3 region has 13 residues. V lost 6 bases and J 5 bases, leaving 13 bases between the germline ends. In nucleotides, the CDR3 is TGTGCCAGCAGCTTTACAGGGTTGTATGGCTACACCTTC. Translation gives CASSFTGLYGYTF.

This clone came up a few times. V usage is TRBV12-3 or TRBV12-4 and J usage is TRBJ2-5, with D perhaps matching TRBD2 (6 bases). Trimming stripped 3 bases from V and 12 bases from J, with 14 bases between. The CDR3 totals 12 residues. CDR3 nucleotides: TGTGCCAGCAGTTTTGGGGGGACGGAGAAGTACTTC. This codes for CASSFGGTEKYF.

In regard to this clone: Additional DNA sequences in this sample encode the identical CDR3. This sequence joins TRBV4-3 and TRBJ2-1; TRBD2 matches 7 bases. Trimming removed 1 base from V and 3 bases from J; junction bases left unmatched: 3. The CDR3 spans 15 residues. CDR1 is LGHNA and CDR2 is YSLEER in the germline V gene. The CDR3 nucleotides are TGCGCCAGCAGCCAAGGGGGGGGTCTCTACAATGAGCAGTTCTTC. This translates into CASSQGGGLYNEQFF.

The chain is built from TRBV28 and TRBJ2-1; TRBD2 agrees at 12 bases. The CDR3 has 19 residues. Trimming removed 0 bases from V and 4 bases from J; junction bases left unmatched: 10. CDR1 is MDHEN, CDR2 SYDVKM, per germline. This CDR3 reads CASSLWGVASGREYNEQFF. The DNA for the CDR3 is TGTGCCAGCAGTTTATGGGGGGTGGCTAGCGGGAGGGAGTACAATGAGCAGTTCTTC.

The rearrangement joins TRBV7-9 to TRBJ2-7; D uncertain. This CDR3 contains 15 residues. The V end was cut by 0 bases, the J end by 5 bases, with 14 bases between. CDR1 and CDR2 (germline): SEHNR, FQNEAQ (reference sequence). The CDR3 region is CASSLATIGAHEQYF. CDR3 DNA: TGTGCCAGCAGCTTAGCAACGATTGGAGCCCACGAGCAGTACTTC.

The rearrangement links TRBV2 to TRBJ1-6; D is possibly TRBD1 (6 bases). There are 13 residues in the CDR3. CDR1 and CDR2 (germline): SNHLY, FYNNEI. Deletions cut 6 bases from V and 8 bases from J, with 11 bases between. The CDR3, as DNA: TGTGCCAGCAGACCTTCAGGGGATTCACCCCTCCACTTT. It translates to CASRPSGDSPLHF.

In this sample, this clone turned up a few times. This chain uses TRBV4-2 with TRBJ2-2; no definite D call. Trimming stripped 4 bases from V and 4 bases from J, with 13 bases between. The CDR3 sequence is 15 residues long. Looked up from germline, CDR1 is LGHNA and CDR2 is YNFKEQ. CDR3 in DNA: TGTGCCAGCAGCCGCAGAGGTGACGGCACCGGGGAGCTGTTTTTT. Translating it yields CASSRRGDGTGELFF.